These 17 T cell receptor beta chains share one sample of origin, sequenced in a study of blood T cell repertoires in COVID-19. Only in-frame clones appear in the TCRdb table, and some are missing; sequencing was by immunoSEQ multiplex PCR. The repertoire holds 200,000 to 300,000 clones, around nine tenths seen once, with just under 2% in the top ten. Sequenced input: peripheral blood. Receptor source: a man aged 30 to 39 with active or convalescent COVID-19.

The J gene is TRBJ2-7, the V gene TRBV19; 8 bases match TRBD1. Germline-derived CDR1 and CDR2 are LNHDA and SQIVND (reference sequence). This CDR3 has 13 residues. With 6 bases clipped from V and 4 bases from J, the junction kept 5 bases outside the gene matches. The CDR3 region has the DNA TGTGCCAGTAGCGCGGACAGGGAATACGAGCAGTACTTC. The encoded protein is CASSADREYEQYF.

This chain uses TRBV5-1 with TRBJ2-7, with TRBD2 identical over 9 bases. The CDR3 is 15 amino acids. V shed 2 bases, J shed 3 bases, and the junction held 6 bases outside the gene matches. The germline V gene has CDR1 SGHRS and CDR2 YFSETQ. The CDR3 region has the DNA TGCGCCAGCAGCTTTAGCGGGGGAACTCGCTACGAGCAGTACTTC. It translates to CASSFSGGTRYEQYF.

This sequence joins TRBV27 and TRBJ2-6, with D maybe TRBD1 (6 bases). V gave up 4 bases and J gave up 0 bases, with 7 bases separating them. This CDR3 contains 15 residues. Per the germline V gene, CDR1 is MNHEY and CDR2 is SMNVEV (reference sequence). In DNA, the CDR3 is TGTGCCAGCAGTTGGGGGCGCTCTGGGGCCAACGTCCTGACTTTC. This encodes CASSWGRSGANVLTF.

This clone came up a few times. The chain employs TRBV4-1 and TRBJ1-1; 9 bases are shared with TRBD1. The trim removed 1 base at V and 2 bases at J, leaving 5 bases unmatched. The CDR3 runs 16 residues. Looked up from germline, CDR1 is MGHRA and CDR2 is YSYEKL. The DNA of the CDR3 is TGCGCCAGCAGCCAAGGAAGGGACAGGGCCAACACTGAAGCTTTCTTT. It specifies CASSQGRDRANTEAFF.

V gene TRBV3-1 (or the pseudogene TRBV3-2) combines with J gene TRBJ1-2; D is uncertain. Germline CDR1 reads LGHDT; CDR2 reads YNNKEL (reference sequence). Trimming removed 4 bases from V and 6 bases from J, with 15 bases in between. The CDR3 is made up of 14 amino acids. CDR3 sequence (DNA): TGTGCCAGCAGCCTTGGGGAGAATTACGATGGCTACACCTTC. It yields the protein CASSLGENYDGYTF.

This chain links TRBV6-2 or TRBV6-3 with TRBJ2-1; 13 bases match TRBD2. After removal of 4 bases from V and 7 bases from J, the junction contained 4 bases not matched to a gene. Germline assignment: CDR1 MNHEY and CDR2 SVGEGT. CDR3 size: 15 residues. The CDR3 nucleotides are TGTGCCAGCAGTTTAACTAGCGGGGGGGCGAATGAGCAGTTCTTC. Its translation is CASSLTSGGANEQFF.

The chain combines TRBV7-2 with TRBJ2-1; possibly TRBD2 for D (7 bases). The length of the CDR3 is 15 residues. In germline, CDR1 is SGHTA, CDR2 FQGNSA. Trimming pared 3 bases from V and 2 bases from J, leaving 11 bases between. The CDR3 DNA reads TGTGCCAGCAGCTTGAGCGGGGACACCTACAATGAGCAGTTCTTC. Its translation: CASSLSGDTYNEQFF.

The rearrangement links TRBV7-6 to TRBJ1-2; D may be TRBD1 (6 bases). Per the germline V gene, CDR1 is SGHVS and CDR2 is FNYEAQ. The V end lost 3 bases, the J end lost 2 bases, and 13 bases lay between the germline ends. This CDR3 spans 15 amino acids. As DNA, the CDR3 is TGTGCCAGCAGCTTCGATTCGGACAGAAACTATGGCTACACCTTC. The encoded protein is CASSFDSDRNYGYTF.

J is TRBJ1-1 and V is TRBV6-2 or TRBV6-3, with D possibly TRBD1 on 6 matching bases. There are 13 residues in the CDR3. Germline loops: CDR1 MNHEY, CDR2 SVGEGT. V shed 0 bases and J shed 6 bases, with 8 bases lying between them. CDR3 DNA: TGTGCCAGCAGTTACTCGTGGACAGCTGAAGCTTTCTTT. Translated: CASSYSWTAEAFF.

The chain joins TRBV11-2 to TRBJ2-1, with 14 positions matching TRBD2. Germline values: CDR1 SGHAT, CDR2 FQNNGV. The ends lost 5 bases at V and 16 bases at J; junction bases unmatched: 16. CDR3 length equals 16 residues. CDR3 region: CASSRGLAGGGFQNFF. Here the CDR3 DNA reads TGTGCCAGCAGCCGAGGACTAGCGGGGGGTGGCTTCCAGAACTTCTTC.

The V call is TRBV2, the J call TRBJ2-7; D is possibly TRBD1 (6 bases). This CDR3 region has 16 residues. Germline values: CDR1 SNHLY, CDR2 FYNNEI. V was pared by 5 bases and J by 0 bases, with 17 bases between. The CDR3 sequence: CASSQPRTVFSYEQYF. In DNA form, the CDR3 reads TGTGCCAGCAGTCAACCGCGGACAGTCTTCTCCTACGAGCAGTACTTC.

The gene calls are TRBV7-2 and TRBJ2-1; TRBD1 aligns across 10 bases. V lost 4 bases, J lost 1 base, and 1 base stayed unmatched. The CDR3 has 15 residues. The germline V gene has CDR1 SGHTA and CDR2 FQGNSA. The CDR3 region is CASSSDRGSYNEQFF. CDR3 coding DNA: TGTGCCAGCAGCTCGGACAGGGGGTCCTACAATGAGCAGTTCTTC.

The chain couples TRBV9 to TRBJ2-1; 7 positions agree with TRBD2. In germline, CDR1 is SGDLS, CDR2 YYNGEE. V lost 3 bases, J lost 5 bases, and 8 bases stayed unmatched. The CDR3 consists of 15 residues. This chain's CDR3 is CASSGRAGLNNEQFF. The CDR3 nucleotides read TGTGCCAGCAGCGGCCGAGCGGGGCTAAACAATGAGCAGTTCTTC.

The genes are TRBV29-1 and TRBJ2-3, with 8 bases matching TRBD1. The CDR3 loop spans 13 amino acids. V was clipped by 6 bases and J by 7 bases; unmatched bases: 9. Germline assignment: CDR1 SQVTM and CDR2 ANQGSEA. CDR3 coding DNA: TGCAGCGTGATGACAGGGGTGGTAAATACGCAGTATTTT. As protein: CSVMTGVVNTQYF.

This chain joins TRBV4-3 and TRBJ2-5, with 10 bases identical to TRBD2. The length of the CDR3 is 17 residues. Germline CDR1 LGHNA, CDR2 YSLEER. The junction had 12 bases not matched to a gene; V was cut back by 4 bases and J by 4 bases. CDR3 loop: CASSPILERGGGETQYF. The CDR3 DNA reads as TGCGCCAGCAGCCCCATTTTGGAGCGGGGGGGCGGAGAGACCCAGTACTTC.

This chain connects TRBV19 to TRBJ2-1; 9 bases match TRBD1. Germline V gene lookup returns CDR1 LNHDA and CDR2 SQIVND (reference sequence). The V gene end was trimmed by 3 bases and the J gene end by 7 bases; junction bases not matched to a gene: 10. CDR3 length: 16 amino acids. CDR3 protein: CASSIFGQGSGNEQFF. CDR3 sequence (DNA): TGTGCCAGTAGTATTTTCGGACAGGGGTCTGGGAATGAGCAGTTCTTC.

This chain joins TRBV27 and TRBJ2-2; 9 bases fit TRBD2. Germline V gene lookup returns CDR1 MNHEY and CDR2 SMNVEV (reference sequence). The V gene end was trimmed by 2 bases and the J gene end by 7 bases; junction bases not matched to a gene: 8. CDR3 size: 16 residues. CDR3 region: CASSLTSGGSVGELFF. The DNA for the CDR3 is TGTGCCAGCAGTTTAACCAGCGGGGGGTCGGTCGGGGAGCTGTTTTTT.